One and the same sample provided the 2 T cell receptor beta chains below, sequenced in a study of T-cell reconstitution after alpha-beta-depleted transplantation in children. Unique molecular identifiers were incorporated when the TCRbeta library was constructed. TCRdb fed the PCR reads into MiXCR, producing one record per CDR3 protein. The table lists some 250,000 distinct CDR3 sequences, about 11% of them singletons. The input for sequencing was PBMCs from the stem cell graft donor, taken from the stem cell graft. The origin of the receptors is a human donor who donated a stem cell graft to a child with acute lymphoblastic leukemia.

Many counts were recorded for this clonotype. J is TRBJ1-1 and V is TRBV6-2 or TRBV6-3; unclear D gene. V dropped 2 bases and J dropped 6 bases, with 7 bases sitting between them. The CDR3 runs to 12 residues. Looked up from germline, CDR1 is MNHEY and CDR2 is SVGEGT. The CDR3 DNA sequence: TGTGCCAGCAGTTACCGGACCTCTGAAGCTTTCTTT. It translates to CASSYRTSEAFF.

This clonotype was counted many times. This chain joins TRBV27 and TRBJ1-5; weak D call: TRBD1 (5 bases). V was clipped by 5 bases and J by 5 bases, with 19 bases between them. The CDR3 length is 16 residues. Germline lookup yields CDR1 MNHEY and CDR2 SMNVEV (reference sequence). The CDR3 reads CASSPRGPRRDQPQHF. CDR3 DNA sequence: TGTGCCAGCAGTCCCCGGGGACCGAGAAGGGATCAGCCCCAGCATTTT.